This T cell receptor (beta chain) was identified during a study of CXCR3-negative and CXCR3-positive naive CD8 T cells. Study-level points and caveats: Naive cells positive for CXCR3 carried more hydrophobic TRB CDR3s than CXCR3-negative ones. Whereas memory cells differed, naive CXCR3-negative and CXCR3-positive cells shared similar TRBV-TRBJ usage. Naive subsets showed comparable surface CD5, and TCR interaction strength was also inferred from TRB CDR3 physicochemistry.

Remarks on this clonotype: Its antigen is unknown.

Naivety in CD8+ T cells corresponded to a CD45RO-CCR7+CD27+CD95- phenotype. The CDR3 consists of 15 residues. From germline, CDR1 is SGHDN and CDR2 FVKESK. The authors prepared UMI-labeled TRB cDNA libraries by 5' RACE. From its re-call of the 5' RACE reads, TCRdb lists each CDR3 protein once, without DNA. Recorded for this sample: over 100,000 distinct CDR3 sequences. The clonotype was recovered from a human donor in good health. Some clones in this sample may be carry-over from other donors' samples. This chain links TRBV14 with TRBJ1-1; TCRdb gives TRBD1 as the D gene, but with no DNA this cannot be confirmed. Sequences were obtained from naive CXCR3- CD8+ T cells from blood. Subset of the sample: CD45RO-CCR7+CD27+CD95- naive CD8+ T cells lacking CXCR3 (TNR3-). The CDR3 here is CASSPMDRGGSEAFF.